These 7 T cell receptor beta chains were all obtained from the same sample, sequenced in a study of control samples from healthy donors and cancer patients. The data were produced by immunoSEQ multiplex PCR, yet TCRdb's version contains in-frame clones alone and is incomplete. Of 150,000 to 200,000 clones listed, nearly 90% were seen once; the top ten hold just over 1.4%. The source material was blood. These receptors were collected from a woman aged 50 to 60 in good health.

The chain combines TRBV6-6 with TRBJ2-1; 9 bases are a match to TRBD2. The CDR3 extends over 17 amino acids. CDR1 and CDR2 from the germline V gene are MNHNY and SVGAGI (reference sequence). V trimming: 6 bases; J trimming: 0 bases; junction bases outside the gene matches: 9. The CDR3 DNA sequence: TGTGCCAGCAGCCGAGGACTAGCGACCCACTCCTACAATGAGCAGTTCTTC. This codes for CASSRGLATHSYNEQFF.

This rearrangement joins TRBV3-1 (or the pseudogene TRBV3-2) to TRBJ2-7; TRBD1 might be the D (6 bases). Trimming stripped 7 bases from V and 3 bases from J, with 13 bases between. The germline gives CDR1 LGHDT, CDR2 YNNKEL (reference sequence). The length of the CDR3 is 13 residues. As DNA, the CDR3 is TGTGCCAGCACCTTCAGGGGCCTCTACGAGCAGTACTTC. This translates into CASTFRGLYEQYF.

The rearrangement links TRBV9 to TRBJ1-3; no clear D. The germline V and J ends were trimmed by 3 bases and 2 bases, with 18 bases remaining between them. Germline loops: CDR1 SGDLS, CDR2 YYNGEE. The CDR3 has 17 amino acids. CDR3 sequence reads: CASSAAVLLGTGNTIYF. CDR3 nucleotide sequence: TGTGCCAGCAGCGCTGCTGTTCTCCTGGGGACTGGAAACACCATATATTTT.

The gene calls are TRBV5-1 and TRBJ1-2; D unresolved. The CDR3 is 16 residues long. CDR1 and CDR2 from the germline V gene are SGHRS and YFSETQ. V gave up 0 bases and J gave up 5 bases, with 17 bases separating them. This CDR3 reads CASSLGQIGVQYGYTF. The CDR3 region has the DNA TGCGCCAGCAGCTTGGGTCAGATCGGGGTCCAGTATGGCTACACCTTC.

The rearrangement joins TRBV4-2 to TRBJ2-2; 8 bases match TRBD1. Germline loops: CDR1 LGHNA, CDR2 YNFKEQ. The CDR3 is 16 amino acids. After removal of 3 bases from V and 4 bases from J, the junction contained 7 bases not matched to a gene. CDR3 amino acids: CASSHLRQGLTGELFF. DNA of the CDR3: TGTGCCAGCAGCCACCTTAGACAGGGGCTCACCGGGGAGCTGTTTTTT.

The chain links TRBV18 to TRBJ2-3; D possibly corresponds to TRBD1 (6 bases). Trimming stripped 1 base from V and 4 bases from J, with 9 bases between. The CDR3 is 14 residues long. The germline gives CDR1 KGHSH, CDR2 LQKENI. CDR3 sequence (DNA): TGTGCCAGCTCACCACTACAGGGTGCAGATACGCAGTATTTT. Translating gives CASSPLQGADTQYF.

The chain joins TRBV5-1 to TRBJ1-4; weak D call: TRBD1 (6 bases). This CDR3 region has 15 residues. V lost 2 bases and J lost 3, with 11 bases in between. Germline-derived CDR1 and CDR2 are SGHRS and YFSETQ. The CDR3 region is CASSFQGSPNEKLFF. In DNA, the CDR3 is TGCGCCAGCAGCTTTCAGGGGTCCCCTAATGAAAAACTGTTTTTT.